The next 31 T cell receptor beta chains were all read from a single sample in a study of T cells after yellow fever vaccination. TCRdb fed the 5' RACE reads into MiXCR, producing one record per CDR3 protein. The sample carries hundreds of thousands of distinct CDR3 sequences, approximately 13% recorded once. The sample here was PBMCs, taken on the day of the yellow fever booster vaccination. All receptors derive from a man aged 30 to 45 who received the YFV17D yellow fever vaccine.

This clonotype has at least ten counts. This chain uses TRBV20-1 with TRBJ2-2; D is unclear. The CDR3 loop spans 13 amino acids. Germline CDR1 reads DFQATT; CDR2 reads SNEGSKA (reference sequence). V shed 5 bases and J shed 1 base, with 8 bases lying between them. CDR3 protein: CSAGVGNTGELFF. CDR3 DNA sequence: TGCAGTGCTGGGGTCGGGAACACCGGGGAGCTGTTTTTT.

The V gene is TRBV5-1, the J gene TRBJ2-1; 9 bases match TRBD2. The CDR3 extends over 18 amino acids. The J segment lost 2 bases and the V segment lost 4 bases, leaving 13 bases of the junction unmatched. Germline values: CDR1 SGHRS, CDR2 YFSETQ. The CDR3 loop reads CASSTFSTGTSTYNEQFF. DNA for the CDR3: TGCGCCAGCAGCACCTTCTCGACCGGGACTAGCACCTACAATGAGCAGTTCTTC.

This clonotype was detected a few times. The chain carries TRBV11-2 and TRBJ2-5; the D gene is possibly TRBD2 (7 bases). The V gene's germline CDR1 is SGHAT and CDR2 FQNNGV. V was cut by 5 bases and J by 5 bases, with 21 bases left in between. This CDR3 region has 16 residues. Here the CDR3 DNA reads TGTGCCAGCAGCACGCTTGATGGGGGGGCACGCGAGACCCAGTACTTC. As protein: CASSTLDGGARETQYF.

This clonotype has only a few counts. The chain carries TRBV5-1 and TRBJ2-7; maybe TRBD1 (6 bases). Trimming removed 3 bases at V and 0 bases at J, with 7 bases between. The CDR3 totals 13 residues. Germline loops: CDR1 SGHRS, CDR2 YFSETQ. The CDR3 DNA sequence: TGCGCCAGCAGCTGGGACAACTCCTACGAGCAGTACTTC. It is translated as CASSWDNSYEQYF.

The chain couples TRBV3-1 to TRBJ2-4; a weak D match, TRBD1 (6 bases). The CDR3 runs 18 residues. The V gene lost 3 bases and the J gene lost 1 base, with 19 bases spanning the gap. Germline values: CDR1 LGHDT, CDR2 YNNKEL (reference sequence). The DNA for the CDR3 is TGTGCCAGCAGCCAGTTCGTCGGACAGTCCTCGGCCAAAAACATTCAGTACTTC. Residues: CASSQFVGQSSAKNIQYF.

The chain joins TRBV6-2 or TRBV6-3 to TRBJ1-1; weak D call: TRBD1 (5 bases). Trimming took off 2 bases at V and 2 bases at J, with 9 bases between the two ends. CDR1 and CDR2 (germline): MNHEY, SVGEGT. This CDR3 has 14 residues. CDR3 nucleotides: TGTGCCAGCAGTTACGTGAGGGGCAACACTGAAGCTTTCTTT. Protein product: CASSYVRGNTEAFF.

The chain recombines TRBV5-1 with TRBJ2-2; TRBD1 might be the D (6 bases). Trimming shortened V by 5 bases and J by 6 bases, and 14 bases separated the two germline ends. This CDR3 comprises 14 residues. The germline gives CDR1 SGHRS, CDR2 YFSETQ. The CDR3 DNA is TGCGCCAGCAGAGATGGGGGCCAGGCCGGGGAGCTGTTTTTT. This codes for CASRDGGQAGELFF.

CDR3 sequence: CASRKGTNAETQYF. The CDR3 nucleotides are TGTGCCAGCAGGAAAGGGACTAATGCTGAGACCCAGTACTTC. The chain links TRBV6-2 or TRBV6-3 to TRBJ2-5; 7 nucleotides line up with TRBD2. CDR3 size: 14 residues. With 6 bases clipped from V and 5 bases from J, the junction kept 9 bases outside the gene matches. CDR1 MNHEY and CDR2 SVGEGT come from the germline V gene.

The chain is built from TRBV29-1 and TRBJ1-2; D is ambiguous. V was trimmed by 5 bases and J by 0 bases, leaving 4 bases between them. Germline V CDR1 and CDR2: SQVTM, ANQGSEA. CDR3 length equals 11 residues. The CDR3 nucleotides are TGCAGCGTTTGGACTAACTATGGCTACACCTTC. It is translated as CSVWTNYGYTF.

This clonotype was recorded a few times. The CDR3 region is CASSAGRRYTDTQYF. The CDR3 DNA reads as TGTGCCAGCAGCGCGGGCCGTAGATACACAGATACGCAGTATTTT. The chain carries TRBV6-1 and TRBJ2-3; a possible D gene is TRBD2 (5 bases). Per germline, CDR1 MNHNS and CDR2 SASEGT. CDR3 length equals 15 residues. V gave up 6 bases and J gave up 2 bases, with 15 bases separating them.

This chain links TRBV5-1 with TRBJ2-7, with 15 bases lining up with TRBD2. With V trimmed by 0 bases and J by 5 bases, 9 bases remained unmatched. Germline CDR1 is SGHRS and CDR2 is YFSETQ. This CDR3 region has 18 residues. The CDR3: CASSLGGTSGRKGNEQYF. The CDR3 DNA follows: TGCGCCAGCAGCTTGGGGGGGACTAGCGGGAGGAAAGGGAACGAGCAGTACTTC.

A few counts support this clonotype. The chain employs TRBV15 and TRBJ2-5; D not resolved. CDR3 length: 17 amino acids. V shed 1 base and J shed 0 bases, with 15 bases lying between them. Germline lookup yields CDR1 LNHNV and CDR2 YYDKDF (reference sequence). This chain's CDR3 is CATSRGTGRRYQETQYF. CDR3 DNA sequence: TGTGCCACCAGCAGAGGTACCGGCAGACGGTACCAAGAGACCCAGTACTTC.

This clonotype was seen a few times. This sequence joins TRBV5-4 and TRBJ2-1; 9 nucleotides agree with TRBD2. Germline CDR1 reads SGHNT; CDR2 reads YYREEE (reference sequence). J lost 0 bases, V lost 4 bases, and 5 bases had no gene match. This CDR3 has 16 residues. The CDR3 protein is CASSATSGRSYNEQFF. CDR3 in DNA: TGTGCCAGCAGCGCAACTAGCGGGCGCTCCTACAATGAGCAGTTCTTC.

The rearrangement uses TRBV3-1 and TRBJ2-7, with D possibly being TRBD1 (6 bases). Germline loops: CDR1 LGHDT, CDR2 YNNKEL (reference sequence). The V and J ends lost 1 base and 2 bases respectively, with 9 bases between them. The CDR3 consists of 14 residues. Here the CDR3 DNA reads TGTGCCAGCAGCCAAGCGGCAGGGGCCTACGAGCAGTACTTC. It codes for CASSQAAGAYEQYF.

This clonotype was seen a few times. For the CDR3, the DNA is TGTGCCAGCAGCCCGGGCGGAATTAATTCACCCCTCCACTTT. Translated, it gives CASSPGGINSPLHF. This chain joins TRBV5-6 and TRBJ1-6; D ambiguous. Germline V lookup: CDR1 SGHDT, CDR2 YYEEEE. The CDR3 has 14 residues. Trimming shortened V by 4 bases and J by 6 bases, and 11 bases separated the two germline ends. The full variable domain, completed using reference TRBV5-6 and TRBJ1-6, is DAGVTQSPTHLIKTRGQQVTLRCSPKSGHDTVSWYQQALGQGPQFIFQYYEEEERQRGNFPDRFSGHQFPNYSSELNVNALLLGDSALYLCASSPGGINSPLHFGNGTRLTVT.

This clonotype was detected only a few times. This chain uses TRBV20-1 with TRBJ2-2; D uncertain. The CDR3 length is 14 residues. Deletions cut 0 bases from V and 7 bases from J, with 12 bases between. CDR1 is DFQATT and CDR2 is SNEGSKA in the germline V gene (reference sequence). CDR3 in amino acids: CSARDPAVGGELFF. CDR3 bases: TGCAGTGCTAGAGATCCCGCGGTAGGCGGGGAGCTGTTTTTT.

This clonotype has more than one count but fewer than ten. The CDR3 bases are TGCAGTGATTTCAGGGGGGACGGGACCCAGTACTTC. As protein: CSDFRGDGTQYF. The chain uses TRBV20-1 and TRBJ2-5; TRBD1 might be the D (7 bases). With 7 bases removed from V and 7 bases from J, the gap between germline ends came to 16 bases. From germline, CDR1 is DFQATT and CDR2 SNEGSKA (reference sequence). This CDR3 region has 12 residues.

This clonotype was seen only a few times. V gene TRBV7-2 combines with J gene TRBJ2-1, with D perhaps matching TRBD2 (6 bases). CDR3 length: 14 residues. Germline V gene data show CDR1 as SGHTA and CDR2 as FQGNSA. V lost 2 bases to trimming and J lost 6 bases, with 11 bases between them. CDR3 coding DNA: TGTGCCAGCAGCTTATTTACTAGCCTCAATGAGCAGTTCTTC. This sequence encodes CASSLFTSLNEQFF.

This clonotype was observed a handful of times. The chain employs TRBV20-1 and TRBJ2-1, with a weak D call TRBD2 (5 bases). The germline V and J ends were trimmed by 3 bases and 7 bases, with 16 bases remaining between them. The germline V gene encodes CDR1 DFQATT and CDR2 SNEGSKA (reference sequence). The CDR3 is 14 residues long. The CDR3 sequence is CSASGPSLGNEQFF. DNA for the CDR3: TGCAGTGCTAGTGGGCCTAGCTTGGGGAATGAGCAGTTCTTC.

The gene calls are TRBV25-1 and TRBJ1-2; D is undetermined. The CDR3 totals 14 residues. The V gene's germline CDR1 is MGHDK and CDR2 SYGVNS. Trimming removed 3 bases at V and 6 bases at J, with 14 bases between. CDR3 DNA sequence: TGTGCCAGCAGTGACCTGGCCCTGCCGGATGGCTACACCTTC. Translated, it gives CASSDLALPDGYTF.

This clonotype has just a few counts. This rearrangement joins TRBV7-9 to TRBJ2-1, with 8 bases matching TRBD2. CDR1 SEHNR and CDR2 FQNEAQ come from the germline V gene (reference sequence). The CDR3 totals 17 residues. With 5 bases clipped from V and 7 bases from J, the junction kept 16 bases outside the gene matches. DNA for the CDR3: TGTGCCAGCAGCCCCGGGGTGATACAGCGGGAGAGGAATGAGCAGTTCTTC. It yields the protein CASSPGVIQRERNEQFF.

This clonotype was seen more than once but under ten times. V and J are TRBV27 and TRBJ2-2; D is possibly TRBD2 (5 bases). The CDR3 sequence is 15 residues long. Germline CDR1 and CDR2: MNHEY and SMNVEV (reference sequence). The germline V and J ends were trimmed by 3 bases and 1 base, with 9 bases remaining between them. DNA for the CDR3: TGTGCCAGCAGTTTTTCTAGCTGGAACACCGGGGAGCTGTTTTTT. The encoded protein is CASSFSSWNTGELFF.

J is TRBJ1-6 and V is TRBV20-1; 10 bases align to TRBD1. Trimming cost V 0 bases and J 10 bases; bases outside gene matches: 9. The V gene's germline CDR1 is DFQATT and CDR2 SNEGSKA (reference sequence). The CDR3 contains 16 residues. CDR3 loop: CSARDPMGQGYSPLHF. The DNA for the CDR3 is TGCAGTGCTAGAGATCCAATGGGACAGGGGTACTCACCCCTCCACTTT.

This clonotype was detected a few times. The chain couples TRBV10-1 to TRBJ2-1, with 10 nucleotides matching TRBD2. CDR1 is WNHNN, CDR2 SYGVQD, per germline (reference sequence). This CDR3 contains 15 residues. The ends lost 2 bases at V and 6 bases at J; junction bases unmatched: 4. The CDR3 spells CASSERTSGGNEQFF. DNA of the CDR3: TGCGCCAGCAGTGAGAGGACTAGCGGAGGCAATGAGCAGTTCTTC.

The rearrangement joins TRBV12-3 or TRBV12-4 to TRBJ2-1; 7 nucleotides line up with TRBD1. CDR3 size: 14 residues. The V gene end was trimmed by 8 bases and the J gene end by 0 bases; junction bases not matched to a gene: 4. CDR3 residues: CASLAGGSYNEQFF. CDR3 in DNA: TGTGCCAGCTTGGCAGGGGGCTCCTACAATGAGCAGTTCTTC.

The chain links TRBV10-3 to TRBJ2-1; TRBD2 agrees at 15 bases. The CDR3 has 16 residues. CDR1 is ENHRY and CDR2 is SYGVKD in the germline V gene. The V segment lost 10 bases and the J segment 9 bases; nucleotides outside the gene matches: 13. For the CDR3, the DNA is TGTGCCACGACCGGGACTAGCGGGAGGTCCAATCGTGAGCAGTTCTTC. Its protein is CATTGTSGRSNREQFF.

This clonotype came up a few times. The rearrangement joins TRBV12-3 or TRBV12-4 to TRBJ2-5; D is ambiguous. This CDR3 is 13 amino acids long. V lost 4 bases and J 5 bases, leaving 11 bases between the germline ends. In nucleotides, the CDR3 is TGTGCCAGCAGTTGGTTCATAATGGAGACCCAGTACTTC. Protein: CASSWFIMETQYF.

The chain is built from TRBV7-2 and TRBJ2-7; the D gene is possibly TRBD1 (6 bases). This CDR3 has 14 residues. The germline V and J ends were trimmed by 1 base and 2 bases, with 9 bases remaining between them. CDR1 SGHTA and CDR2 FQGNSA come from the germline V gene. The CDR3 region has the DNA TGTGCCAGCAGCTTAGAATGGGGGCCCTACGAGCAGTACTTC. This gives the protein CASSLEWGPYEQYF. Full variable domain (missing parts from reference TRBV7-2 and TRBJ2-7): GAGVSQSPSNKVTEKGKDVELRCDPISGHTALYWYRQSLGQGLEFLIYFQGNSAPDKSGLPSDRFSAERTGGSVSTLTIQRTQQEDSAVYLCASSLEWGPYEQYFGPGTRLTVT.

This chain uses TRBV5-4 with TRBJ2-1; 10 bases fit TRBD2. The CDR3 is 15 residues long. CDR1 is SGHNT, CDR2 YYREEE, per germline (reference sequence). The ends lost 2 bases at V and 9 bases at J; junction bases unmatched: 8. CDR3 sequence: CASSFSQREGVEQFF. CDR3 sequence (DNA): TGTGCCAGCAGCTTTAGCCAGCGGGAGGGAGTTGAGCAGTTCTTC.

This clonotype was seen a handful of times. The gene calls are TRBV30 and TRBJ2-7, with D unresolved. V was shortened by 2 bases and J by 5 bases, with 13 bases between the two germline ends. This CDR3 has 13 residues. Germline CDR1 and CDR2: GTSNPN and SVGIG (reference sequence). In DNA form, the CDR3 reads TGTGCCTGGAGTTTAGAAGACTTCGACGAGCAGTACTTC. This sequence encodes CAWSLEDFDEQYF.

The genes are TRBV7-6 and TRBJ2-1; 7 nucleotides agree with TRBD1. V shed 5 bases and J 2 bases; nucleotides not matched to a gene: 9. CDR1 SGHVS and CDR2 FNYEAQ come from the germline V gene. The CDR3 has 16 amino acids. The CDR3 bases are TGTGCCAGCAGCCCCACCGCCGGGACAGCCTACAATGAGCAGTTCTTC. Translation: CASSPTAGTAYNEQFF.